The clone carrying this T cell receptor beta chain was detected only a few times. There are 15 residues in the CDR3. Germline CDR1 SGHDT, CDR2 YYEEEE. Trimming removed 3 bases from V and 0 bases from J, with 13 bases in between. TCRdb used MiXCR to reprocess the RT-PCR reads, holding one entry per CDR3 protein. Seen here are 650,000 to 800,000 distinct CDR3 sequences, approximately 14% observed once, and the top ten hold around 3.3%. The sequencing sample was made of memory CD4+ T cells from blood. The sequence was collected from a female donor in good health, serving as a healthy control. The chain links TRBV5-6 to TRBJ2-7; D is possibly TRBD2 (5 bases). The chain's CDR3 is CASSSLTGNSYEQYF. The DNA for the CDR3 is TGTGCCAGCAGCTCCCTAACCGGGAACTCCTACGAGCAGTACTTC.